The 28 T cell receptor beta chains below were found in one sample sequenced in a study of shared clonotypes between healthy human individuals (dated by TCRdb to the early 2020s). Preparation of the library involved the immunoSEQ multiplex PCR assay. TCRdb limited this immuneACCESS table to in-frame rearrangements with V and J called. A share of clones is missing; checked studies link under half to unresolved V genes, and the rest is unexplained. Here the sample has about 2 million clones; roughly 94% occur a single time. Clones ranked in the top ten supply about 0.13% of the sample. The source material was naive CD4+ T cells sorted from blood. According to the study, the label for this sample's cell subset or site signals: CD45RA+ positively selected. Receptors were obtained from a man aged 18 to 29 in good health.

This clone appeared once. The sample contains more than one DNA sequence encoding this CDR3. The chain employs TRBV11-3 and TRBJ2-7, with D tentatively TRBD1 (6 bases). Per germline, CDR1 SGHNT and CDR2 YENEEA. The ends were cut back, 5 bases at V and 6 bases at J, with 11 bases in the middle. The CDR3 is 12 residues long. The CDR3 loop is CASSLQGSEQYF. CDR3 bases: TGTGCCAGCAGCCTACAGGGTAGCGAGCAGTACTTC.

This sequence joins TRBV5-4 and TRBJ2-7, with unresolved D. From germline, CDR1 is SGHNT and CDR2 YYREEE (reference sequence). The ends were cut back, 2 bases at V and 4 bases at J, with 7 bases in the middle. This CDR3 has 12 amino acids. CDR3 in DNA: TGTGCCAGCAGCTTTGATAGGTACGAGCAGTACTTC. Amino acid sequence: CASSFDRYEQYF.

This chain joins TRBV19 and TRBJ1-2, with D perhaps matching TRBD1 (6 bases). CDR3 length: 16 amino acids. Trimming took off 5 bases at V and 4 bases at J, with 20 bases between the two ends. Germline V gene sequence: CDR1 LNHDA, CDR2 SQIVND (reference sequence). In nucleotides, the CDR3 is TGTGCCAGTAGTCCCTACATGGACAGACAGCTCTATGGCTACACCTTC. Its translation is CASSPYMDRQLYGYTF.

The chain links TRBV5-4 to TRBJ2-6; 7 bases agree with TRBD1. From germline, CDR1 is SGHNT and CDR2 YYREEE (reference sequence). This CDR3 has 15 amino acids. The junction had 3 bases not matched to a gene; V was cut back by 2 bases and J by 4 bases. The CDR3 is CASSLGQVGANVLTF. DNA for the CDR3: TGTGCCAGCAGCTTAGGACAGGTCGGGGCCAACGTCCTGACTTTC.

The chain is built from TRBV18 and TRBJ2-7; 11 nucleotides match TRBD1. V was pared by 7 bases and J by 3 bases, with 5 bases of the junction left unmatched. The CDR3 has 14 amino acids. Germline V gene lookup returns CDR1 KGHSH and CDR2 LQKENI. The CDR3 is CASYSGTGGYEQYF. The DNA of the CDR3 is TGTGCCAGCTATTCCGGGACAGGGGGCTACGAGCAGTACTTC.

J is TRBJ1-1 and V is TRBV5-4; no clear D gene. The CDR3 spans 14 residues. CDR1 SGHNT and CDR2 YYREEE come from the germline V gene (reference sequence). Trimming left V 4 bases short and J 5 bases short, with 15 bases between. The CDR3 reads CASSPQSQGTEAFF. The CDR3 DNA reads TGTGCCAGCAGCCCTCAGAGTCAAGGGACTGAAGCTTTCTTT. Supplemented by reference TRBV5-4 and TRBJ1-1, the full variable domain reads ETGVTQSPTHLIKTRGQQVTLRCSSQSGHNTVSWYQQALGQGPQFIFQYYREEENGRGNFPPRFSGLQFPNYSSELNVNALELDDSALYLCASSPQSQGTEAFFGQGTRLTVV.

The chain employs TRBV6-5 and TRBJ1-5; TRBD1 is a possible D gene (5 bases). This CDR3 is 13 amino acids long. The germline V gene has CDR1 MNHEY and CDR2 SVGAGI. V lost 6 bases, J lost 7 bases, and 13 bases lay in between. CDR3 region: CASRNTGEQPQHF. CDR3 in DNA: TGTGCCAGCAGAAACACAGGAGAACAGCCCCAGCATTTT.

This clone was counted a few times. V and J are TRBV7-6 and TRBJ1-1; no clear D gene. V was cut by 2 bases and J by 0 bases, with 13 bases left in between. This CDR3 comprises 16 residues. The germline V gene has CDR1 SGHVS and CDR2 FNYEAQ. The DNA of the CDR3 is TGTGCCAGCAGCTTATATCTCCCGACTCTGAACACTGAAGCTTTCTTT. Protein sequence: CASSLYLPTLNTEAFF.

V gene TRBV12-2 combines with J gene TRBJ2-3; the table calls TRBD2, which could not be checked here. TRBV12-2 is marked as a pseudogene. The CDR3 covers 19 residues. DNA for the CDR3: TGTGCAAGTCGCCGTCCGCAAGTGGGGACTTCTACTAGCACAGATACGCAGTATTTT. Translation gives CASRRPQVGTSTSTDTQYF.

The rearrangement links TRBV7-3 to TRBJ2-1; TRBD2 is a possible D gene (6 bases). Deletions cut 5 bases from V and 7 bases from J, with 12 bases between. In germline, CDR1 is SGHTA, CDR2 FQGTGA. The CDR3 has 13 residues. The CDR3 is CASSASGLNEQFF. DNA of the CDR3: TGTGCCAGCAGCGCTTCGGGACTGAATGAGCAGTTCTTC.

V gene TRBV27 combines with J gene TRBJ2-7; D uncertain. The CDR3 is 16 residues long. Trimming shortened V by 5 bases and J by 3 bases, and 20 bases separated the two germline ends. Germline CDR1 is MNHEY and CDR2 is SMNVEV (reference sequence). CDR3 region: CASSPIPLRVYYEQYF. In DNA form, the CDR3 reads TGTGCCAGCAGTCCAATCCCCCTCCGGGTCTACTACGAGCAGTACTTC.

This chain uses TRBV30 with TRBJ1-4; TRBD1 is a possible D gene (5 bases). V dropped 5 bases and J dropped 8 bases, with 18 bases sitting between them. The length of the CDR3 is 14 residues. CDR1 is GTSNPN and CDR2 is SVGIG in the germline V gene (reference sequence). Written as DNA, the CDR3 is TGTGCCTGGGGGACCGACGTAACGGGCGAAAAACTGTTTTTT. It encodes CAWGTDVTGEKLFF.

The CDR3 DNA is TGCGCCAGCAGCCAAGATCCAACAGTTAGTAACACTGAAGCTTTCTTT. It is translated as CASSQDPTVSNTEAFF. The chain recombines TRBV4-3 with TRBJ1-1, with D unclear. Trimming took 0 bases from V and 2 from J, leaving 13 bases between them. The V gene's germline CDR1 is LGHNA and CDR2 YSLEER. The CDR3 consists of 16 residues.

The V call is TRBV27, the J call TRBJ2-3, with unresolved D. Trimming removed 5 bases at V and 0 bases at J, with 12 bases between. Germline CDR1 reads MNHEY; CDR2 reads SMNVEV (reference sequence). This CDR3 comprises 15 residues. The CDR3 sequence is CASSQRSPSTDTQYF. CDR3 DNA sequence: TGTGCCAGCAGTCAGCGTAGTCCCAGCACAGATACGCAGTATTTT.

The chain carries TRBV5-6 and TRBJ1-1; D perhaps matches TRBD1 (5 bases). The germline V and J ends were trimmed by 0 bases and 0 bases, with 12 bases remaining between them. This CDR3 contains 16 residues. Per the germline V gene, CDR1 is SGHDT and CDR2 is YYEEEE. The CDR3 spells CASSLGPAGMNTEAFF. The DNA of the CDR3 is TGTGCCAGCAGCTTGGGCCCGGCAGGGATGAACACTGAAGCTTTCTTT.

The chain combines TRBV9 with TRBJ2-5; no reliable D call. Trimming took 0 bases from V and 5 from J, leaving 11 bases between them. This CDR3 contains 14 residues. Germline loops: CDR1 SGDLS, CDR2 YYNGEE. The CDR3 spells CASSVDNLGETQYF. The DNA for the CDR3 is TGTGCCAGCAGCGTAGATAATCTTGGGGAGACCCAGTACTTC.

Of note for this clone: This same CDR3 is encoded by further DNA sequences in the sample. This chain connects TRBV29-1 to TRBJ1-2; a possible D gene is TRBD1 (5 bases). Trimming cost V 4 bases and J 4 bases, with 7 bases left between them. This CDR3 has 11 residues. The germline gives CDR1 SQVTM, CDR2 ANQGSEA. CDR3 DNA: TGCAGCGTTGTGGGGGTCTATGGCTACACCTTC. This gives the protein CSVVGVYGYTF.

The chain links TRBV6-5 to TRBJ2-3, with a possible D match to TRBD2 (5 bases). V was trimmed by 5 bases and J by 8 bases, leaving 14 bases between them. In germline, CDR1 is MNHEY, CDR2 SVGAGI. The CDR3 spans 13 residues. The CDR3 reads CASSGGLLGTQYF. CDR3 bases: TGTGCCAGCAGTGGCGGACTGTTGGGTACGCAGTATTTT.

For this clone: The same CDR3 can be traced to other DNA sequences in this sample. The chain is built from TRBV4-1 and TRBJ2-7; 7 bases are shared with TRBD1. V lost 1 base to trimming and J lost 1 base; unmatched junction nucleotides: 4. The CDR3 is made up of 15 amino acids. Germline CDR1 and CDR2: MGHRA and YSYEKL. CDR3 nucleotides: TGCGCCAGCAGCCAAGGACAGGGAAAATCCTACGAGCAGTACTTC. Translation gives CASSQGQGKSYEQYF.

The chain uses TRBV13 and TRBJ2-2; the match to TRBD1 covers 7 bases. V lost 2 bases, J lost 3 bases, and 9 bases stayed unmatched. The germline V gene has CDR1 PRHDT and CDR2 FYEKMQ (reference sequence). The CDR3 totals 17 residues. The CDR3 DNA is TGTGCCAGCAGCTTAAATTTAAGGGGGCCGGACACCGGGGAGCTGTTTTTT. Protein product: CASSLNLRGPDTGELFF.

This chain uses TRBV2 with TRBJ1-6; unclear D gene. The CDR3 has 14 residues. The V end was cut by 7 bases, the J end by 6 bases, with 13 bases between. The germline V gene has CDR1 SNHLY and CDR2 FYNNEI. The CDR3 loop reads CASIGDLINSPLHF. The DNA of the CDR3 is TGTGCCAGCATTGGAGATTTAATTAATTCACCCCTCCACTTT.

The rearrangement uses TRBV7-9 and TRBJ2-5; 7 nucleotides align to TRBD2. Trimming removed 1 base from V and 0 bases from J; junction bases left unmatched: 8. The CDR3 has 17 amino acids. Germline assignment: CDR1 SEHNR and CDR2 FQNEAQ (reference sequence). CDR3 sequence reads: CASSLVPWLADQETQYF. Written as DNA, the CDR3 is TGTGCCAGCAGCTTAGTCCCCTGGCTAGCGGACCAAGAGACCCAGTACTTC.

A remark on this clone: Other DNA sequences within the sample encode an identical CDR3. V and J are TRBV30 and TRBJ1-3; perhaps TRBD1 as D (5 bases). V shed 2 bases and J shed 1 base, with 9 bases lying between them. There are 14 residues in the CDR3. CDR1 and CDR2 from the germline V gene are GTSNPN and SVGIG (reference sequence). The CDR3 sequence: CAWSTGGSGNTIYF. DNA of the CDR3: TGTGCCTGGAGTACAGGAGGTTCTGGAAACACCATATATTTT.

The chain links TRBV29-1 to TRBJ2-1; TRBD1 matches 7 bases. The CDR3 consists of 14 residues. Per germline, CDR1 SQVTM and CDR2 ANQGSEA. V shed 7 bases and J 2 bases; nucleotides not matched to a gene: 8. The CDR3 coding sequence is TGCAGCGCCGATACAGGGACAGCCTACAATGAGCAGTTCTTC. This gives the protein CSADTGTAYNEQFF.

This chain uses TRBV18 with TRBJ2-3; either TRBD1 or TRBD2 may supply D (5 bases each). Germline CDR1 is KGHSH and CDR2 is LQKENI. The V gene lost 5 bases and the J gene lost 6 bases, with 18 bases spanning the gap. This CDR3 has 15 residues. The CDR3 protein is CASSSRDREEDTQYF. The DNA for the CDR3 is TGTGCCAGCTCATCCCGGGACCGAGAAGAGGATACGCAGTATTTT.

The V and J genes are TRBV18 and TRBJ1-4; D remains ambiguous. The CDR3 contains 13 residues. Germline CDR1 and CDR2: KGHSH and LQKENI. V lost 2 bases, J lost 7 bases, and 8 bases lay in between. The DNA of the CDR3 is TGTGCCAGCTCACCAATAGGGTTTGAAAAACTGTTTTTT. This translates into CASSPIGFEKLFF. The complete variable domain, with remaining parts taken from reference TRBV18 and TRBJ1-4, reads NAGVMQNPRHLVRRRGQEARLRCSPMKGHSHVYWYRQLPEEGLKFMVYLQKENIIDESGMPKERFSAEFPKEGPSILRIQQVVRGDSAAYFCASSPIGFEKLFFGSGTQLSVL.

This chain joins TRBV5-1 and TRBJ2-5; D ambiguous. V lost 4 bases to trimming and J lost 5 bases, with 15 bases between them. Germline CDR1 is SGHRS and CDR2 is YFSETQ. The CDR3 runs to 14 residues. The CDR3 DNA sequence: TGCGCCAGCAGCCCCCTATGGACCTGGGAGACCCAGTACTTC. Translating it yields CASSPLWTWETQYF.

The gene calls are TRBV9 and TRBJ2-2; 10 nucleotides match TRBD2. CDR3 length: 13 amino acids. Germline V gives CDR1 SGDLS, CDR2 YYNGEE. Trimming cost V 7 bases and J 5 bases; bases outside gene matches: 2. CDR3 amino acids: CASQLAGTGELFF. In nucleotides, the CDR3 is TGTGCCAGCCAACTAGCGGGGACCGGGGAGCTGTTTTTT.